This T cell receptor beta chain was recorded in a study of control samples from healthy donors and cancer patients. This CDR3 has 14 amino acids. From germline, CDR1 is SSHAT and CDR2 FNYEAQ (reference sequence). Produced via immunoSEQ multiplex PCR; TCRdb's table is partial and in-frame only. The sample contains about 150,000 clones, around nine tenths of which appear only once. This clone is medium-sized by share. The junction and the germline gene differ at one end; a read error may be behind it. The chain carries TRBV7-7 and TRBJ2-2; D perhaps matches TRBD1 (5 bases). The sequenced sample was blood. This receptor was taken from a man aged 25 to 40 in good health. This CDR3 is CASSLRQGPGELFF. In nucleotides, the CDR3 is TGTGCTAGCAGCTTAAGGCAGGGCCCCGGGGAGCTGTTTTTT.